These 23 T cell receptor beta chains were sequenced from one sample in a study of response to subunit inactivated influenza vaccine. Via MiXCR, TCRdb re-called the RT-PCR reads, giving one row per CDR3 protein. The sample includes approximately 500,000 distinct CDR3 sequences, 10% to 15% of them seen just once. This sample comprised PBMCs from blood, obtained roughly 48 days after vaccination. The receptor set was obtained from a man aged 50-59 years who received an inactivated influenza vaccine.

The chain employs TRBV27 and TRBJ2-2; 8 bases line up with TRBD2. The CDR3 covers 18 residues. CDR1 MNHEY and CDR2 SMNVEV come from the germline V gene (reference sequence). Trimming took 5 bases from V and 3 from J; bases not matched to a gene: 14. CDR3 amino acids: CASSTYPGTSYHTGELFF. DNA of the CDR3: TGTGCCAGCAGTACCTATCCGGGGACTAGTTATCACACCGGGGAGCTGTTTTTT.

The chain links TRBV7-8 to TRBJ2-5, with TRBD2 identical over 10 bases. Germline V CDR1 and CDR2: SGHVS, FQNEAQ. This CDR3 contains 17 residues. V shed 4 bases, J shed 0 bases, and the junction held 8 bases outside the gene matches. CDR3: CASSWRLAGRYQETQYF. In nucleotides, the CDR3 is TGTGCCAGCAGCTGGAGACTAGCGGGCCGGTACCAAGAGACCCAGTACTTC.

This clonotype was found a few times. The gene calls are TRBV4-1 and TRBJ2-7; 9 bases are a match to TRBD1. The V gene's germline CDR1 is MGHRA and CDR2 YSYEKL. V was clipped by 1 base and J by 2 bases; unmatched bases: 0. The CDR3 is made up of 14 amino acids. The CDR3 region has the DNA TGCGCCAGCAGCCAAGGGGACAGGGCCTACGAGCAGTACTTC. This gives the protein CASSQGDRAYEQYF.

This clonotype was counted between two and nine times. This sequence joins TRBV29-1 and TRBJ2-7; possibly TRBD1 for D (6 bases). The CDR3 has 13 residues. The V and J ends lost 4 bases and 3 bases respectively, with 13 bases between them. Germline V gene lookup returns CDR1 SQVTM and CDR2 ANQGSEA. The CDR3 DNA reads as TGCAGCGTTGGTGTAACAGGGAACTACGAGCAGTACTTC. It encodes CSVGVTGNYEQYF.

V gene TRBV5-1 combines with J gene TRBJ2-7; D possibly corresponds to TRBD1 (6 bases). The germline CDR1 and CDR2 sequences are SGHRS and YFSETQ. The CDR3 consists of 17 residues. Trimming stripped 3 bases from V and 5 bases from J, with 24 bases between. Here the CDR3 reads CASSYTYDPTGPHEQYF. Here the CDR3 DNA reads TGCGCCAGCAGCTACACGTATGACCCCACAGGGCCCCACGAGCAGTACTTC.

In its sample, this clonotype was seen a few times. V usage is TRBV9 and J usage is TRBJ2-1, with TRBD2 matching 8 bases. There are 16 residues in the CDR3. Germline V gene sequence: CDR1 SGDLS, CDR2 YYNGEE. The junction had 11 bases not matched to a gene; V was cut back by 3 bases and J by 6 bases. The CDR3 coding sequence is TGTGCCAGCAGCGCCGGCTCGGGACTAGACGTCAATGAGCAGTTCTTC. Its translation: CASSAGSGLDVNEQFF.

A remark on this clonotype: At one of its ends the junction is not consistent with the germline gene, which may arise from a read error. This sequence joins TRBV7-6 and TRBJ2-2; 9 nucleotides line up with TRBD2. CDR3 size: 16 residues. Germline V gives CDR1 SGHVS, CDR2 FNYEAQ. The CDR3 DNA sequence: TGTGCCAGCAGCTTAGTCCCTAGCGGGGACACCGGGGAGCTGCTTTTT. It yields the protein CASSLVPSGDTGELLF.

V is TRBV6-2 or TRBV6-3 and J is TRBJ2-7, with TRBD2 identical over 7 bases. Trimming took 6 bases from V and 6 from J; bases not matched to a gene: 2. The CDR3 covers 11 residues. CDR1 and CDR2 (germline): MNHEY, SVGEGT. The CDR3 nucleotides are TGTGCCAGCAGGGGAGGGGTCGAGCAGTACTTC. It is translated as CASRGGVEQYF.

This clonotype was observed a handful of times. The chain links TRBV6-5 to TRBJ2-7, with 7 bases that match TRBD1. Trimming cost V 0 bases and J 2 bases; bases outside gene matches: 7. The CDR3 has 16 amino acids. In germline, CDR1 is MNHEY, CDR2 SVGAGI. The CDR3 sequence: CASSYSRTGFTYEQYF. As DNA, the CDR3 is TGTGCCAGCAGTTACTCCCGGACAGGCTTTACCTACGAGCAGTACTTC.

The chain links TRBV7-2 to TRBJ2-3; 11 positions match TRBD2. After removal of 5 bases from V and 4 bases from J, the junction contained 8 bases not matched to a gene. CDR3 size: 16 residues. In germline, CDR1 is SGHTA, CDR2 FQGNSA. CDR3 amino acids: CASSKISGGAPDTQYF. As DNA, the CDR3 is TGTGCCAGCAGCAAAATTAGCGGGGGGGCCCCAGATACGCAGTATTTT.

The chain uses TRBV4-3 and TRBJ1-5, with 9 bases fitting TRBD1. Germline V lookup: CDR1 LGHNA, CDR2 YSLEER. The CDR3 sequence is 16 residues long. Unmatched junction bases numbered 8, after V lost 0 bases and J lost 8 bases. CDR3 protein: CASSQEAGQGSEPQHF. The CDR3 DNA sequence: TGCGCCAGCAGCCAAGAGGCGGGACAGGGTTCTGAGCCCCAGCATTTT.

This clonotype was seen ten or more times. This sequence joins TRBV12-3 or TRBV12-4 and TRBJ2-5; no reliable D call. The CDR3 contains 13 residues. V was pared by 3 bases and J by 5 bases, with 10 bases between. The DNA of the CDR3 is TGTGCCAGCAGTTTTTCTGGGCTCGAGACCCAGTACTTC. Amino acids: CASSFSGLETQYF.

This clonotype showed up just a few times. The chain couples TRBV20-1 to TRBJ2-2; 13 positions agree with TRBD2. Germline trimming cut 2 bases from V and 0 bases from J; bases unmatched to any gene: 3. The germline V gene has CDR1 DFQATT and CDR2 SNEGSKA (reference sequence). This CDR3 comprises 17 residues. The CDR3 sequence is CSARRGLAGANTGELFF. CDR3 coding DNA: TGCAGTGCTAGACGAGGACTAGCGGGGGCGAACACCGGGGAGCTGTTTTTT.

In this sample, this clonotype turned up a few times. CDR3 sequence: CASSQGHGNTEAFF. CDR3 coding DNA: TGTGCCAGCAGCCAAGGCCATGGTAACACTGAAGCTTTCTTT. V gene TRBV3-1 combines with J gene TRBJ1-1; the D is unclear. V was trimmed by 1 base and J by 2 bases, leaving 8 bases between them. Germline-derived CDR1 and CDR2 are LGHDT and YNNKEL (reference sequence). The CDR3 length is 14 residues.

In its sample, this clonotype was seen a few times. This chain uses TRBV5-1 with TRBJ2-3, with 7 bases that match TRBD2. Germline V gene sequence: CDR1 SGHRS, CDR2 YFSETQ. Losses at the gene ends were 0 bases for V and 5 bases for J; bases not matched to a gene: 6. The CDR3 is 15 amino acids. CDR3 loop: CASSLAQGGLDTQYF. The CDR3 coding sequence is TGCGCCAGCAGCTTGGCCCAGGGAGGGTTAGATACGCAGTATTTT.

In this sample, this clonotype turned up many times. The genes are TRBV6-2 or TRBV6-3 and TRBJ1-2; possibly TRBD1 for D (6 bases). Germline loops: CDR1 MNHEY, CDR2 SVGEGT. The CDR3 runs to 14 residues. Trimming removed 7 bases from V and 3 bases from J, with 15 bases in between. The DNA of the CDR3 is TGTGCCAGCACCCCCAGGGGCACTTACTATGGCTACACCTTC. This codes for CASTPRGTYYGYTF.

This clonotype turned up a few times. In DNA form, the CDR3 reads TGTGCCAGCAGCCCAACTACTAGCGGCGAGCAGTACTTC. Its translation: CASSPTTSGEQYF. V usage is TRBV11-1 and J usage is TRBJ2-7; 8 bases agree with TRBD2. The CDR3 has 13 residues. Looked up from germline, CDR1 is SGHAT and CDR2 is FQDESV (reference sequence). Losses at the gene ends were 5 bases for V and 6 bases for J; bases not matched to a gene: 6. Supplemented by reference TRBV11-1 and TRBJ2-7, the full variable domain reads EAEVAQSPRYKITEKSQAVAFWCDPISGHATLYWYRQILGQGPELLVQFQDESVVDDSQLPKDRFSAERLKGVDSTLKIQPAELGDSAMYLCASSPTTSGEQYFGPGTRLTVT.

In its sample, this clonotype was seen many times. CDR3 loop: CASSAGGASNEQFF. DNA for the CDR3: TGTGCCAGCAGTGCAGGGGGCGCGAGTAATGAGCAGTTCTTC. J is TRBJ2-1 and V is TRBV9; TRBD1 matches at 8 bases. The CDR3 loop spans 14 amino acids. V shed 5 bases and J 7 bases; nucleotides not matched to a gene: 8. Looked up from germline, CDR1 is SGDLS and CDR2 is YYNGEE.

The chain is built from TRBV20-1 and TRBJ1-6; no firm D call. The length of the CDR3 is 14 residues. From germline, CDR1 is DFQATT and CDR2 SNEGSKA (reference sequence). Trimming took off 5 bases at V and 8 bases at J, with 16 bases between the two ends. The CDR3 spells CSALGSRPYSPLHF. The CDR3 nucleotides are TGCAGTGCTCTTGGGAGTAGGCCTTATTCACCCCTCCACTTT.

This clonotype was recorded a few times. This chain joins TRBV11-2 and TRBJ2-7; 8 nucleotides agree with TRBD2. Germline CDR1 is SGHAT and CDR2 is FQNNGV. V trimming: 2 bases; J trimming: 6 bases; junction bases outside the gene matches: 12. The CDR3 covers 16 residues. CDR3 in amino acids: CASSLRSPGLVTEQYF. As DNA, the CDR3 is TGTGCCAGCAGCTTAAGGTCACCGGGACTAGTCACCGAGCAGTACTTC.

This chain uses TRBV20-1 with TRBJ2-3, with 7 bases that match TRBD1. Germline-derived CDR1 and CDR2 are DFQATT and SNEGSKA (reference sequence). The CDR3 has 14 residues. V trimming: 5 bases; J trimming: 0 bases; junction bases outside the gene matches: 5. The CDR3 protein is CSAPPTGSTDTQYF. The CDR3, as DNA: TGCAGTGCTCCACCGACAGGGAGCACAGATACGCAGTATTTT.

This clonotype has ten or more counts. J is TRBJ1-5 and V is TRBV20-1; the match to TRBD1 covers 7 bases. CDR1 DFQATT and CDR2 SNEGSKA come from the germline V gene (reference sequence). V dropped 6 bases and J dropped 1; count of bases not matched to a gene: 6. The CDR3 has 14 amino acids. CDR3 in DNA: TGCAGTGCATACGGGACAGTAAGCAATCAGCCCCAGCATTTT. It is translated as CSAYGTVSNQPQHF.

The table lists this clonotype with many counts. The chain joins TRBV7-2 to TRBJ1-5, with a tentative D call TRBD1 (5 bases). With 4 bases removed from V and 4 bases from J, the gap between germline ends came to 14 bases. Germline V gene data show CDR1 as SGHTA and CDR2 as FQGNSA. This CDR3 spans 15 amino acids. CDR3 protein: CASSSVGVGNQPQHF. CDR3 DNA sequence: TGTGCCAGCAGCTCAGTGGGGGTAGGGAATCAGCCCCAGCATTTT.